The entry that follows covers one T cell receptor (beta chain) sequence. Its specificity is not known. Other DNA sequences from this sample encode an identical CDR3 as well. This record comes from a study of cytomegalovirus exposure and HLA in healthy donors. Study-level points and caveats: Presence/absence analyses treated sequencing depth as roughly uniform across donors. Confirmation in vitro established that three CMV-associated chains were specific for CMV antigens.

PCR was performed using 60 Vbeta and 13 Jbeta primers. TCRdb's table, derived via immunoSEQ multiplex PCR, lists solely in-frame clones and lacks some. The sample includes roughly 200,000 clones, approximately 85% of them seen just once. Germline-derived CDR1 and CDR2 are GTSNPN and SVGIG (reference sequence). Trimming took off 5 bases at V and 0 bases at J, with 11 bases between the two ends. CDR3 length: 14 residues. The genes are TRBV30 and TRBJ1-3, with D perhaps matching TRBD1 (6 bases). This sequence was found in a woman in her forties in good health and CMV-seronegative. Specimen: PBMCs. The CDR3 protein is CAWLTGYSGNTIYF. CDR3 sequence (DNA): TGTGCCTGGCTGACAGGATACTCTGGAAACACCATATATTTT.